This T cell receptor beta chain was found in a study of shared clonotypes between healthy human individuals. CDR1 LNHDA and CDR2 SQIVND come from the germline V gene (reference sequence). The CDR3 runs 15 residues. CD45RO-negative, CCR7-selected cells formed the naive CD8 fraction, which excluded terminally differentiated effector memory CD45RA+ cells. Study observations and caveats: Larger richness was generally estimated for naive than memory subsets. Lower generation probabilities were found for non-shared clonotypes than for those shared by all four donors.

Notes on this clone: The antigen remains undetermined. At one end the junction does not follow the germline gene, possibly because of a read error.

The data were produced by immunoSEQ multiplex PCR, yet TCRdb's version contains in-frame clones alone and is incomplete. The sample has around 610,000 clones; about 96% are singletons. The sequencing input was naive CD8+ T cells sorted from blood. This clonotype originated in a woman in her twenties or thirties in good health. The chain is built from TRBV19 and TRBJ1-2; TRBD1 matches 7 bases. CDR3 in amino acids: CASSLEGQNNYGYTF. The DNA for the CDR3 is TGTGCCAGTAGTCTAGAGGGACAGAATAACTATGGCTACACCTTC.